The 29 T cell receptor beta chains in this list originate from one sample, sequenced in a study of cytomegalovirus exposure and HLA in healthy donors. PCR primers comprised 60 Vbeta and 13 Jbeta primers. The repertoire was sequenced with immunoSEQ multiplex PCR; TCRdb's copy has only in-frame clones and lacks some. Of 75,000 to 100,000 clones in the sample, roughly four fifths are singletons; the top ten hold roughly 4%. The sequencing input was PBMCs. Every receptor here comes from a man aged 40-50 years in good health and CMV-seronegative.

The chain couples TRBV7-9 to TRBJ2-5; 10 nucleotides align to TRBD1. V lost 3 bases and J lost 5; bases outside the gene matches: 6. The CDR3 totals 15 residues. Germline V CDR1 and CDR2: SEHNR, FQNEAQ (reference sequence). Here the CDR3 reads CASSLEDRGQETQYF. The CDR3 DNA follows: TGTGCCAGCAGCTTGGAAGACAGGGGGCAGGAGACCCAGTACTTC.

With regard to this clone: The sample carries other DNA sequences with the same CDR3. CDR3 loop: CASRPGTGKAFF. Here the CDR3 DNA reads TGTGCCAGCAGACCCGGGACAGGGAAAGCTTTCTTT. The V and J genes are TRBV6-5 and TRBJ1-1; 9 bases align to TRBD1. Per germline, CDR1 MNHEY and CDR2 SVGAGI. Trimming at V came to 6 bases and at J to 9 bases, leaving 5 bases not matched to a gene. This CDR3 spans 12 amino acids.

The J gene is TRBJ2-7, the V gene TRBV4-3, with TRBD2 identical over 9 bases. CDR1 and CDR2 from the germline V gene are LGHNA and YSLEER. J was trimmed by 3 bases and V by 1 base; bases with no gene match: 10. The CDR3 extends over 17 amino acids. The CDR3: CASSQGTGAGGNYEQYF. The CDR3 coding sequence is TGCGCCAGCAGCCAAGGTACCGGGGCGGGGGGGAACTACGAGCAGTACTTC.

V usage is TRBV18 and J usage is TRBJ2-1; the match to TRBD2 covers 7 bases. V trimming: 3 bases; J trimming: 0 bases; junction bases outside the gene matches: 2. This CDR3 has 15 amino acids. Germline CDR1 KGHSH, CDR2 LQKENI. CDR3 in amino acids: CASSPPGGSYNEQFF. CDR3 in DNA: TGTGCCAGCTCACCGCCGGGGGGCTCCTACAATGAGCAGTTCTTC.

This chain uses TRBV10-3 with TRBJ1-2, with D tentatively TRBD1 (6 bases). Germline loops: CDR1 ENHRY, CDR2 SYGVKD. CDR3 length equals 15 residues. V shed 6 bases and J shed 0 bases, with 14 bases lying between them. The CDR3 nucleotides read TGTGCCATCAGCCCCAGGGGCACTACTAACTATGGCTACACCTTC. Translating it yields CAISPRGTTNYGYTF.

V usage is TRBV6-5 and J usage is TRBJ2-1, with 10 bases aligning to TRBD2. The CDR3 extends over 15 amino acids. Trimming cost V 3 bases and J 9 bases; bases outside gene matches: 8. Looked up from germline, CDR1 is MNHEY and CDR2 is SVGAGI. As DNA, the CDR3 is TGTGCCAGCAGTTATTGGACAGCGGGGGGGACTGAGCAGTTCTTC. It translates to CASSYWTAGGTEQFF.

DNA for the CDR3: TGTGCCAGCAGTTACGGTTCTGGGACAGGGCGTTACGAGCAGTACTTC. This codes for CASSYGSGTGRYEQYF. This chain uses TRBV6-5 with TRBJ2-7; 9 positions match TRBD1. Per the germline V gene, CDR1 is MNHEY and CDR2 is SVGAGI. Unmatched junction bases numbered 9, after V lost 2 bases and J lost 4 bases. The length of the CDR3 is 16 residues.

This rearrangement joins TRBV2 to TRBJ1-5; D is undetermined. V lost 7 bases, J lost 7 bases, and 20 bases lay in between. Germline assignment: CDR1 SNHLY and CDR2 FYNNEI. The CDR3 spans 15 residues. In DNA, the CDR3 is TGTGCCAGCAATGGGGAACCTCAGCGGAAACAGCCCCAGCATTTT. This codes for CASNGEPQRKQPQHF.

This clone showed up just a few times. This rearrangement joins TRBV15 to TRBJ1-1; D gene unclear. V lost 0 bases and J lost 0, with 8 bases in between. The germline gives CDR1 LNHNV, CDR2 YYDKDF (reference sequence). The CDR3 runs to 15 residues. CDR3 in amino acids: CATSRDSAMNTEAFF. The CDR3 DNA follows: TGTGCCACCAGCAGAGACAGTGCAATGAACACTGAAGCTTTCTTT.

A remark on this clone: A read error may account for a junction end that differs from germline. This sequence joins TRBV28 and TRBJ2-5; 8 bases agree with TRBD1. CDR1 and CDR2 (germline): MDHEN, SYDVKM. The CDR3 runs to 16 residues. This CDR3 reads CASSILSGGGEETQYF. The CDR3 DNA reads TGCGCCAGCAGTATACTTTCAGGGGGCGGGGAAGAGACCCAGTACTTC.

The chain is built from TRBV14 and TRBJ2-1, with D maybe TRBD1 (6 bases). Trimming removed 5 bases at V and 9 bases at J, with 11 bases between. From germline, CDR1 is SGHDN and CDR2 FVKESK. The CDR3 has 12 amino acids. DNA of the CDR3: TGTGCCAGCAGCGTCAGGGGTAGTGAGCAGTTCTTC. This gives the protein CASSVRGSEQFF.

The sample holds a few counts of this clone. The chain employs TRBV5-1 and TRBJ2-1; D is unresolved. The germline gives CDR1 SGHRS, CDR2 YFSETQ. CDR3 length equals 14 residues. Trimming cost V 1 base and J 8 bases, with 13 bases left between them. The CDR3: CASSLRGVMDEQFF. CDR3 nucleotides: TGCGCCAGCAGCTTGCGCGGCGTGATGGATGAGCAGTTCTTC.

The chain carries TRBV6-5 and TRBJ1-1; unclear D gene. There are 13 residues in the CDR3. Per germline, CDR1 MNHEY and CDR2 SVGAGI. V lost 6 bases and J lost 4, with 12 bases in between. The CDR3 coding sequence is TGTGCCAGCAGCCACGGGGAGGGCACTGAAGCTTTCTTT. It encodes CASSHGEGTEAFF.

V is TRBV7-2 and J is TRBJ1-4; D may be TRBD1 (6 bases). The CDR3 runs 14 residues. CDR1 and CDR2 (germline): SGHTA, FQGNSA. Trimming shortened V by 4 bases and J by 3 bases, and 9 bases separated the two germline ends. The CDR3: CASSYNRANEKLFF. Written as DNA, the CDR3 is TGTGCCAGCAGCTATAACAGGGCTAATGAAAAACTGTTTTTT.

This chain links TRBV4-1 with TRBJ1-2, with D possibly matching TRBD1 (6 bases). CDR1 MGHRA and CDR2 YSYEKL come from the germline V gene. V was cut by 0 bases and J by 4 bases, with 15 bases left in between. The CDR3 loop spans 16 amino acids. Here the CDR3 DNA reads TGCGCCAGCAGCCAAGATCCGGGAAGGGGGATCTATGGCTACACCTTC. Translation: CASSQDPGRGIYGYTF.

The rearrangement links TRBV7-8 to TRBJ2-7, with 9 bases that match TRBD1. After removal of 0 bases from V and 2 bases from J, the junction contained 2 bases not matched to a gene. This CDR3 contains 15 residues. From germline, CDR1 is SGHVS and CDR2 FQNEAQ. The CDR3 loop is CASSLATGGAYEQYF. The CDR3, as DNA: TGTGCCAGCAGCTTAGCGACAGGGGGGGCCTACGAGCAGTACTTC.

The chain uses TRBV15 and TRBJ2-7, with 9 bases matching TRBD1. Unmatched junction bases numbered 19, after V lost 3 bases and J lost 4 bases. The CDR3 is 19 amino acids. The germline gives CDR1 LNHNV, CDR2 YYDKDF (reference sequence). The DNA for the CDR3 is TGTGCCACCAGCAGGCGGGGACAGGGTCCAGAACGGGGAGCTTACGAGCAGTACTTC. Protein product: CATSRRGQGPERGAYEQYF.

The rearrangement joins TRBV5-8 to TRBJ2-5; D is possibly TRBD2 (7 bases). Germline V gives CDR1 SGHTS, CDR2 YDEGEE. The CDR3 loop spans 13 amino acids. V gave up 1 base and J gave up 9 bases, with 13 bases separating them. CDR3 sequence (DNA): TGTGCCAGCAGCTTGTACAGGGAGGGGTCCCAGTACTTC. It translates to CASSLYREGSQYF.

This chain connects TRBV13 to TRBJ2-7, with unresolved D. The germline V and J ends were trimmed by 0 bases and 0 bases, with 9 bases remaining between them. Germline V gives CDR1 PRHDT, CDR2 FYEKMQ (reference sequence). The CDR3 is made up of 15 amino acids. The CDR3 region is CASSLGGLSSYEQYF. CDR3 DNA: TGTGCCAGCAGCTTAGGGGGCCTTAGCTCCTACGAGCAGTACTTC.

The chain links TRBV10-3 to TRBJ2-4, with D possibly being TRBD1 (6 bases). The V end was cut by 10 bases, the J end by 2 bases, with 27 bases between. Germline CDR1 is ENHRY and CDR2 is SYGVKD. This CDR3 is 18 amino acids long. The CDR3 nucleotides are TGTGCCACCAAGGGCAGACAGGATTCGTCTGCCACCAAAAACATTCAGTACTTC. As protein: CATKGRQDSSATKNIQYF.

The chain couples TRBV5-6 to TRBJ2-3; 7 bases are a match to TRBD2. Germline V gives CDR1 SGHDT, CDR2 YYEEEE. The CDR3 has 15 amino acids. J gave up 2 bases and V 4 bases, and 7 bases lay outside the gene matches. The CDR3 here is CASSPRSGTTDTQYF. In nucleotides, the CDR3 is TGTGCCAGCAGCCCTCGGAGCGGGACCACAGATACGCAGTATTTT.

This sequence joins TRBV5-6 and TRBJ2-5; TRBD2 matches 14 bases. The germline gives CDR1 SGHDT, CDR2 YYEEEE. This CDR3 has 16 amino acids. The V segment lost 4 bases and the J segment 4 bases; nucleotides outside the gene matches: 6. The CDR3 DNA reads TGTGCCAGCAGCCCCACGACTAGCGGGGGGGTAGAGACCCAGTACTTC. Its protein is CASSPTTSGGVETQYF.

The V call is TRBV25-1, the J call TRBJ2-6; D is possibly TRBD2 (5 bases). The length of the CDR3 is 14 residues. V was clipped by 5 bases and J by 4 bases, with 9 bases between them. From germline, CDR1 is MGHDK and CDR2 SYGVNS. The CDR3 sequence: CASSFWEGANVLTF. In DNA form, the CDR3 reads TGTGCCAGCAGTTTTTGGGAGGGGGCCAACGTCCTGACTTTC.

This clone turned up a few times. One junction end disagrees with the germline gene, perhaps due to a read error. This sequence joins TRBV19 and TRBJ2-5; tentatively, D is TRBD1 (5 bases). Looked up from germline, CDR1 is LNHDA and CDR2 is SQIVND (reference sequence). The CDR3 covers 15 residues. CDR3 sequence reads: CASHAGANSREAQYF. The CDR3 coding sequence is TGTGCCTCACATGCTGGGGCTAATTCACGAGAGGCCCAGTACTTC.

The chain recombines TRBV7-9 with TRBJ1-1; D remains unclear. Germline V gene data show CDR1 as SEHNR and CDR2 as FQNEAQ (reference sequence). The V gene lost 2 bases and the J gene lost 1 base, with 8 bases spanning the gap. The CDR3 contains 14 residues. The CDR3 region is CASSLTEGNTEAFF. In DNA, the CDR3 is TGTGCCAGCAGCTTAACTGAGGGGAACACTGAAGCTTTCTTT. Supplemented by reference TRBV7-9 and TRBJ1-1, the full variable domain reads DTGVSQNPRHKITKRGQNVTFRCDPISEHNRLYWYRQTLGQGPEFLTYFQNEAQLEKSRLLSDRFSAERPKGSFSTLEIQRTEQGDSAMYLCASSLTEGNTEAFFGQGTRLTVV.

On this clone itself: One junction end disagrees with the germline gene, perhaps due to a read error. The same CDR3 is also encoded by other DNA sequences in this sample. This chain links TRBV27 with TRBJ2-1; D may be TRBD1 (5 bases). The CDR3 loop spans 14 amino acids. The germline V gene has CDR1 MNHEY and CDR2 SMNVEV (reference sequence). CDR3 protein: CASSQGDGYNDQFF. The CDR3 DNA sequence: TGTGCCAGCAGTCAGGGCGACGGCTACAATGATCAGTTCTTC.

V and J are TRBV28 and TRBJ2-1; 7 bases line up with TRBD2. V was pared by 3 bases and J by 6 bases, with 5 bases of the junction left unmatched. Germline loops: CDR1 MDHEN, CDR2 SYDVKM. The CDR3 contains 14 residues. The CDR3 DNA reads TGTGCCAGCAGTTTGATGGGGGGGGGCAATGAGCAGTTCTTC. Translating gives CASSLMGGGNEQFF.

The chain recombines TRBV4-3 with TRBJ1-6; 7 bases match TRBD1. Unmatched junction bases numbered 11, after V lost 0 bases and J lost 9 bases. CDR1 LGHNA and CDR2 YSLEER come from the germline V gene. The CDR3 covers 17 residues. DNA of the CDR3: TGCGCCAGCAGCCAAGAGTTTTATATACAGGGGACTTCACCCCTCCACTTT. Protein sequence: CASSQEFYIQGTSPLHF.

V and J are TRBV15 and TRBJ2-5, with a weak D call TRBD1 (5 bases). This CDR3 region has 13 residues. Germline assignment: CDR1 LNHNV and CDR2 YYDKDF (reference sequence). Trimming took 8 bases from V and 2 from J, leaving 12 bases between them. CDR3 sequence: CATRATAQETQYF. The CDR3 DNA sequence: TGTGCCACCCGCGCGACAGCTCAAGAGACCCAGTACTTC. Variable domain in full (rest from reference TRBV15 and TRBJ2-5): DAMVIQNPRYQVTQFGKPVTLSCSQTLNHNVMYWYQQKSSQAPKLLFHYYDKDFNNEADTPDNFQSRRPNTSFCFLDIRSPGLGDTAMYLCATRATAQETQYFGPGTRLLVL.